This TCR beta chain is drawn from a study of T cells after yellow fever vaccination. Across the study: Researchers used SMART-Seq v4 Ultra Low Input to prepare fractions that had low cell numbers.

This CDR3 is 11 amino acids long. Trimming pared 2 bases from V and 6 bases from J, leaving 5 bases between. From germline, CDR1 is DFQATT and CDR2 SNEGSKA (reference sequence). In regard to this clonotype: Antigen: not known.

TCRdb re-analysed the 5' RACE reads in MiXCR, keeping a single row per CDR3 protein. This table holds about 350,000 distinct CDR3 sequences, around 13% found once. General study points: A weaker but faster secondary response was observed, peaking on day 5 versus 15.

The clonotype comes from a man between 18 and 29 years old who received the YFV17D yellow fever vaccine. The genes are TRBV20-1 and TRBJ2-4; D unresolved. The sequencing used CD4+ T cells sorted from PBMCs, collected 15 days after the yellow fever booster vaccination. The CDR3 coding sequence is TGCAGTGCTAGATACTTAAACATTCAGTACTTC. It translates to CSARYLNIQYF.